This TCR beta chain was sequenced for a study of blood T cell repertoires in COVID-19. Germline V lookup: CDR1 KGHSH, CDR2 LQKENI. Germline trimming cut 3 bases from V and 2 bases from J; bases unmatched to any gene: 1. The CDR3 length is 15 residues. This table comes from immunoSEQ multiplex PCR, and its TCRdb copy is limited to in-frame clones, with some not included. The repertoire holds approximately 300,000 clones, with around 90% as singletons. J is TRBJ2-1 and V is TRBV18, with TRBD1 identical over 10 bases. The sample taken for sequencing was peripheral blood. The sequence was obtained from a woman in her 40s with acute or convalescent COVID-19. The CDR3: CASSPTGGAYNEQFF. The CDR3 region has the DNA TGTGCCAGCTCACCGACAGGGGGCGCCTACAATGAGCAGTTCTTC.